This record covers a single T cell receptor beta chain. The record originates from a study of T cell responses to AZD1222 COVID-19 vaccine. V shed 5 bases, J shed 3 bases, and the junction held 6 bases outside the gene matches. Germline assignment: CDR1 SSHAT and CDR2 FNYEAQ (reference sequence). This CDR3 is built from 15 residues. Assay used: immunoSEQ multiplex PCR; TCRdb lists only in-frame clones, some missing. The profile shows roughly 120,000 clones, roughly 90% of them singletons. The chain carries TRBV7-7 and TRBJ2-1; 8 bases agree with TRBD2. The sequencing used peripheral blood, collected 28 days after the second AZD1222 dose. The source of this sequence is an adult who received the AZD1222 COVID-19 vaccine. The CDR3, as DNA: TGTGCCAGCAGCCCCGGAACTAGCGGCTACAATGAGCAGTTCTTC. Residues: CASSPGTSGYNEQFF.